These T cell receptor beta chains were read from a single sample in a study of early T cells in non-severe SARS-CoV-2 infection. In TCRdb, the 5' RACE reads were re-called with MiXCR into one record per CDR3 protein. This sample carries about 56,000 distinct CDR3 sequences, around an eighth of them seen once, and the ten largest clones take 2.9%. Sequencing was carried out using whole blood. The receptor set was obtained from an adult who was a healthcare worker with PCR-confirmed SARS-CoV-2 infection or an uninfected control (not recorded which). CDR3s include the opening cysteine and the closing phenylalanine or tryptophan. D genes are given only for firm matches. Clone size is not always given. Where it is, it says once, few, many or a class for expanded clones.

size: many; J: TRBJ2-1; D: NA; V: TRBV9; DNA: TGTGCCAGCAGCGTAGCTGGATGGGGAAGCTCCTACAATGAGCAGTTCTTC; CDR3: CASSVAGWGSSYNEQFF
size: many; J: TRBJ1-2; D: TRBD1; V: TRBV5-6; DNA: TGTGCCAGCAGGTTGTCCTTCGGGACAGGCGGCTACACCTTC; CDR3: CASRLSFGTGGYTF
size: NA; J: TRBJ2-5; D: NA; V: TRBV6-5; DNA: TGTGCCAGCAGGAGAGGGTACAGGGCAGAGACCCAGTACTTC; CDR3: CASRRGYRAETQYF
size: many; J: TRBJ1-1; D: TRBD1; V: TRBV5-1; DNA: TGCGCCAGCAGCTTGGGGGTCCCGGGACAGGGGATAGGAGCTTTCTTT; CDR3: CASSLGVPGQGIGAFF
size: many; J: TRBJ1-4; D: TRBD1; V: TRBV12-3/TRBV12-4; DNA: TGTGCCAGCAGTCCGGCAGGGGGCATCGAGAATGAAAAACTGTTTTTT; CDR3: CASSPAGGIENEKLFF
size: few; J: TRBJ1-1; D: NA; V: TRBV20-1; DNA: TGCAGTGCTAGGATGGTTGGGCTAGCGAACACTGAAGCTTTCTTT; CDR3: CSARMVGLANTEAFF
size: NA; J: TRBJ2-7; D: NA; V: TRBV18; DNA: TGTGCCAGCTCACCCGGGTATGGATACGAGCAGTACTTC; CDR3: CASSPGYGYEQYF
size: few; J: TRBJ1-1; D: NA; V: TRBV20-1; DNA: TGCAGTGCTAGAGATCCGGCCAGGGGTAAGGACACTGAAGCTTTCTTT; CDR3: CSARDPARGKDTEAFF
size: NA; J: TRBJ1-1; D: TRBD1; V: TRBV5-1; DNA: TGCGCCAGCAGCGGAACAGGGGGCGGTGCTGAAGCTTTCTTT; CDR3: CASSGTGGGAEAFF
size: many; J: TRBJ2-7; D: NA; V: TRBV11-3; DNA: TGTGCCAGCAGCCAAGTGCAGGGAGCCTACGAGCAGTACTTC; CDR3: CASSQVQGAYEQYF
size: many; J: TRBJ1-2; D: NA; V: TRBV12-3/TRBV12-4; DNA: TGTGCCAGCAGCCCGGGACACGTTAACTATGGCTACACCTTC; CDR3: CASSPGHVNYGYTF
size: few; J: TRBJ2-2; D: NA; V: TRBV5-4; DNA: TGTGCCAGCAGTCCAACACAGGAAGCCACCGGGGAGCTGTTTTTT; CDR3: CASSPTQEATGELFF
size: few; J: TRBJ1-2; D: NA; V: TRBV7-9; DNA: TGTGCCAGCAGCTTAGTGCAGGGGATAAGTAAAGGCTACACCTTC; CDR3: CASSLVQGISKGYTF
size: NA; J: TRBJ2-7; D: TRBD2; V: TRBV7-9; DNA: TGTGCCAGCAGCGCGGGACTAGCGGGAGACTTCCACGAGCAGTACTTC; CDR3: CASSAGLAGDFHEQYF
size: many; J: TRBJ2-3; D: TRBD2; V: TRBV19; DNA: TGTGCCAGTAGTGCCTCGACTAGCGGGGGCCCACGAGATACGCAGTATTTT; CDR3: CASSASTSGGPRDTQYF
size: many; J: TRBJ1-6; D: NA; V: TRBV20-1; DNA: TGCAGTGCTAGGGGAGGGGAGGGCTATAATTCACCCCTCCACTTT; CDR3: CSARGGEGYNSPLHF
size: few; J: TRBJ2-7; D: NA; V: TRBV18; DNA: TGTGCCAGCTCACCACGCCGACAGTCAACGGAGGAGCAGTACTTC; CDR3: CASSPRRQSTEEQYF
size: few; J: TRBJ2-5; D: NA; V: TRBV14; DNA: TGTGCCAGCAGCCAAGTTGGGGTTTTTAGAGCGGGCCACCAAGAGACCCAGTACTTC; CDR3: CASSQVGVFRAGHQETQYF
size: NA; J: TRBJ2-5; D: NA; V: TRBV19; DNA: TGTGCCAGTAGTATTGCCCAAGGGACCCAGTACTTC; CDR3: CASSIAQGTQYF
size: few; J: TRBJ2-7; D: NA; V: TRBV14; DNA: TGTGCCAGCAGCCAGGGATTAGGGTCATACGAGCAGTACTTC; CDR3: CASSQGLGSYEQYF
size: NA; J: TRBJ2-7; D: TRBD1; V: TRBV28; DNA: TGTGCCAGCAGTCAGACAGGGGGCTACGAGCAGTACTTC; CDR3: CASSQTGGYEQYF
size: NA; J: TRBJ2-5; D: NA; V: TRBV10-1; DNA: TGCGCCAGCAGTGAGTCGGATCGGCCTCAAGAGACCCAGTACTTC; CDR3: CASSESDRPQETQYF
size: many; J: TRBJ2-1; D: TRBD1; V: TRBV5-5; DNA: TGTGCCAGCAGCTACACCCGACAGGGGGAGTTCTTC; CDR3: CASSYTRQGEFF
size: few; J: TRBJ1-1; D: NA; V: TRBV9; DNA: TGTGCCAGCAGCGTAGACCTCCAGGTCCGCACTGAAGCTTTCTTT; CDR3: CASSVDLQVRTEAFF
size: few; J: TRBJ1-2; D: NA; V: TRBV10-3; DNA: TGTGCCATCAGTGGACGGATCTATGGCTACACCTTC; CDR3: CAISGRIYGYTF
size: many; J: TRBJ2-7; D: NA; V: TRBV12-3/TRBV12-4; DNA: TGTGCCAGCACCTTGGGAACCTCCTACGAGCAGTACTTC; CDR3: CASTLGTSYEQYF
size: NA; J: TRBJ1-2; D: NA; V: TRBV29-1; DNA: TGCAGCGTTGTCGGTCAGAACTATGGCTACACCTTC; CDR3: CSVVGQNYGYTF
size: many; J: TRBJ2-5; D: NA; V: TRBV11-2; DNA: TGTGCCAGCAGCTTAGGAGCTCTGGAGACCCAGTACTTC; CDR3: CASSLGALETQYF
size: few; J: TRBJ2-7; D: NA; V: TRBV29-1; DNA: TGCAGCGTTGAAGTCCAGGGCTACGAGCAGTACTTC; CDR3: CSVEVQGYEQYF
size: many; J: TRBJ2-1; D: NA; V: TRBV30; DNA: TGTGCCTGGAGTCAGTGGGGGGATGAGCAGTTCTTC; CDR3: CAWSQWGDEQFF
size: few; J: TRBJ2-4; D: TRBD1; V: TRBV20-1; DNA: TGCAGTGCTAGAAGGACAGGCGAAAACATTCAGTACTTC; CDR3: CSARRTGENIQYF
size: few; J: TRBJ2-6; D: NA; V: TRBV11-3; DNA: TGTGCCAGCAGAGTGTCCCAAAGCTCTGGGGCCAACGTCCTGACTTTC; CDR3: CASRVSQSSGANVLTF
size: many; J: TRBJ2-5; D: TRBD1; V: TRBV5-1; DNA: TGCGCCAGCAGCTTGGCCGTAAGGACAGGGAAAGAGACCCAGTACTTC; CDR3: CASSLAVRTGKETQYF
size: many; J: TRBJ1-2; D: NA; V: TRBV27; DNA: TGTGCCAGCAGTTCTGGACAGTCCAAGGTCTCTGGCTACACCTTC; CDR3: CASSSGQSKVSGYTF